The clone carrying this T cell receptor (beta chain) has ten or more counts. No antigen is known for it. The data were obtained in a study of identical twins. Findings of the study overall: Models underestimated how often monozygotic twins shared out-of-frame TCR alpha.

TCRdb re-called the 5' RACE reads through MiXCR, storing one row per CDR3 protein. The table shows about 200,000 distinct CDR3 sequences, with roughly a tenth occurring only once. V was shortened by 5 bases and J by 1 base, with 11 bases between the two germline ends. Per germline, CDR1 SGHTA and CDR2 FQGNSA. The CDR3 has 14 residues. Sequenced input: memory (CD45RO+) T cells sorted from blood. The chain couples TRBV7-2 to TRBJ1-1; D gene uncertain. The sequence came from a woman aged 18-30 years in good health. CDR3 in DNA: TGTGCCAGCAGCCGAGATATCGGGAACACTGAAGCTTTCTTT. Its protein is CASSRDIGNTEAFF. Using reference TRBV7-2 and TRBJ1-1 for the parts outside the CDR3, the full variable domain is GAGVSQSPSNKVTEKGKDVELRCDPISGHTALYWYRQSLGQGLEFLIYFQGNSAPDKSGLPSDRFSAERTGGSVSTLTIQRTQQEDSAVYLCASSRDIGNTEAFFGQGTRLTVV.